One and the same sample provided the 27 T cell receptor beta chains below, sequenced in a study of cytomegalovirus exposure and HLA in healthy donors. PCR used 60 Vbeta primers and 13 Jbeta primers. This table comes from immunoSEQ multiplex PCR, and its TCRdb copy is limited to in-frame clones, with some not included. The table lists approximately 160,000 clones, roughly 80% of them singletons. Sequenced sample: PBMCs. These receptors all stem from a man aged 25 to 45 in good health and CMV-seropositive.

The chain joins TRBV19 to TRBJ2-1; 7 nucleotides match TRBD2. In germline, CDR1 is LNHDA, CDR2 SQIVND (reference sequence). The CDR3 is 15 residues long. After removal of 3 bases from V and 5 bases from J, the junction contained 7 bases not matched to a gene. The CDR3 nucleotides read TGTGCCAGTAGTATTCCGGCTAGCGGAAACAATGAGCAGTTCTTC. It is translated as CASSIPASGNNEQFF.

The chain has TRBV5-5 and TRBJ2-1; D ambiguous. Trimming stripped 4 bases from V and 2 bases from J, with 10 bases between. The CDR3 is 14 amino acids. Germline loops: CDR1 SGHKS, CDR2 YYEKEE (reference sequence). CDR3 sequence: CASSPRSAYNEQFF. CDR3 sequence (DNA): TGTGCCAGCAGCCCGCGGTCGGCCTACAATGAGCAGTTCTTC.

V and J are TRBV7-9 and TRBJ2-5; TRBD2 agrees at 8 bases. The CDR3 has 16 residues. V dropped 0 bases and J dropped 5; count of bases not matched to a gene: 8. Germline CDR1 SEHNR, CDR2 FQNEAQ (reference sequence). CDR3: CASSLAEAGGWETQYF. CDR3 nucleotide sequence: TGTGCCAGCAGCTTAGCGGAGGCGGGAGGATGGGAGACCCAGTACTTC.

The CDR3 DNA follows: TGTGCCAGCAGCTCCGGGACTAGCGGGCCAGATACGCAGTATTTT. Translation: CASSSGTSGPDTQYF. The chain recombines TRBV28 with TRBJ2-3; TRBD2 matches 12 bases. Germline CDR1 and CDR2: MDHEN and SYDVKM. The ends lost 6 bases at V and 4 bases at J; junction bases unmatched: 5. CDR3 length: 15 amino acids. Supplemented by reference TRBV28 and TRBJ2-3, the full variable domain reads DVKVTQSSRYLVKRTGEKVFLECVQDMDHENMFWYRQDPGLGLRLIYFSYDVKMKEKGDIPEGYSVSREKKERFSLILESASTNQTSMYLCASSSGTSGPDTQYFGPGTRLTVL.

The J gene is TRBJ2-3, the V gene TRBV30; D call uncertain. CDR3 length equals 13 residues. V dropped 4 bases and J dropped 4 bases, with 12 bases sitting between them. Per germline, CDR1 GTSNPN and CDR2 SVGIG (reference sequence). Written as DNA, the CDR3 is TGTGCCTGGATTCGCCAGTCGTCAGATACGCAGTATTTT. Encoded protein: CAWIRQSSDTQYF.

In this sample, this clone turned up once. The CDR3 DNA follows: TGTGCCAGCAGCTTCAGATCGGGTCCGAACACTGAAGCTTTCTTT. Translated, it gives CASSFRSGPNTEAFF. The chain is built from TRBV5-4 and TRBJ1-1; D gene ambiguous. Trimming removed 2 bases from V and 1 base from J, with 12 bases in between. From germline, CDR1 is SGHNT and CDR2 YYREEE (reference sequence). CDR3 length equals 15 residues.

Only a few counts were recorded for this clone. J is TRBJ2-7 and V is TRBV28; 7 bases map to TRBD1. Looked up from germline, CDR1 is MDHEN and CDR2 is SYDVKM. The CDR3 contains 16 residues. Trimming cost V 5 bases and J 2 bases; bases outside gene matches: 12. The CDR3 region is CASSPRGQPGTYEQYF. CDR3 bases: TGTGCCAGCAGTCCCCGGGGACAGCCGGGTACCTACGAGCAGTACTTC.

V is TRBV15 and J is TRBJ2-5; 9 bases align to TRBD2. V was pared by 4 bases and J by 5 bases, with 5 bases of the junction left unmatched. The CDR3 spans 14 residues. Germline CDR1 reads LNHNV; CDR2 reads YYDKDF (reference sequence). CDR3 loop: CATSTGLAWETQYF. CDR3 nucleotides: TGTGCCACCAGCACGGGACTAGCATGGGAGACCCAGTACTTC.

This clone has just a few counts. The chain carries TRBV5-1 and TRBJ2-7, with a tentative D call TRBD2 (5 bases). Trimming pared 4 bases from V and 9 bases from J, leaving 14 bases between. CDR1 is SGHRS, CDR2 YFSETQ, per germline. This CDR3 comprises 12 residues. CDR3 DNA sequence: TGCGCCAGCAGCGTGGACTCTTATCGGCAGTACTTC. This gives the protein CASSVDSYRQYF.

This clone was seen a few times. The rearrangement uses TRBV28 and TRBJ1-1; unclear D gene. The germline V and J ends were trimmed by 1 base and 11 bases, with 17 bases remaining between them. The CDR3 length is 14 residues. Per germline, CDR1 MDHEN and CDR2 SYDVKM. The CDR3 sequence is CASSLSGGGKEAFF. CDR3 bases: TGTGCCAGCAGTTTATCCGGTGGAGGCAAAGAGGCTTTCTTT.

The chain recombines TRBV6-6 with TRBJ2-3, with 7 bases that match TRBD2. The CDR3 has 14 residues. J gave up 3 bases and V 5 bases, and 5 bases lay outside the gene matches. CDR1 is MNHNY, CDR2 SVGAGI, per germline (reference sequence). The chain's CDR3 is CASSPRLATDTQYF. CDR3 sequence (DNA): TGTGCCAGCAGTCCTCGACTAGCAACAGATACGCAGTATTTT.

V usage is TRBV15 and J usage is TRBJ2-1, with a possible D match to TRBD2 (6 bases). Germline lookup yields CDR1 LNHNV and CDR2 YYDKDF (reference sequence). V was pared by 8 bases and J by 1 base, with 12 bases between. The CDR3 runs 14 residues. The DNA of the CDR3 is TGTGCCACCTTCGGGGCGGGGTCCTACAATGAGCAGTTCTTC. Its translation: CATFGAGSYNEQFF.

The chain joins TRBV7-8 to TRBJ2-4, with D tentatively TRBD1 (6 bases). The V end lost 1 base, the J end lost 3 bases, and 10 bases lay between the germline ends. This CDR3 spans 15 amino acids. Germline V gene data show CDR1 as SGHVS and CDR2 as FQNEAQ. CDR3 sequence reads: CASSLVSGVKNIQYF. The CDR3 DNA is TGTGCCAGCAGCTTAGTATCAGGGGTCAAAAACATTCAGTACTTC.

The chain is built from TRBV5-1 and TRBJ2-1; TRBD2 matches 12 bases. The CDR3 loop spans 16 amino acids. From germline, CDR1 is SGHRS and CDR2 YFSETQ. Unmatched junction bases numbered 6, after V lost 4 bases and J lost 4 bases. CDR3 DNA: TGCGCCAGCAGCCTGACTAGCGGGGGCTTATACAATGAGCAGTTCTTC. It specifies CASSLTSGGLYNEQFF. Based on the CDR3 plus reference TRBV5-1 and TRBJ2-1, the full variable domain is KAGVTQTPRYLIKTRGQQVTLSCSPISGHRSVSWYQQTPGQGLQFLFEYFSETQRNKGNFPGRFSGRQFSNSRSEMNVSTLELGDSALYLCASSLTSGGLYNEQFFGPGTRLTVL.

The V gene is TRBV28, the J gene TRBJ2-3; 7 bases fit TRBD1. Losses at the gene ends were 5 bases for V and 2 bases for J; bases not matched to a gene: 4. This CDR3 comprises 14 residues. CDR1 and CDR2 (germline): MDHEN, SYDVKM. This CDR3 reads CASSKTGYTDTQYF. CDR3 DNA sequence: TGTGCCAGCAGTAAGACAGGGTACACAGATACGCAGTATTTT.

This clone was observed a few times. This chain joins TRBV7-2 and TRBJ2-5; 12 nucleotides align to TRBD2. With 1 base clipped from V and 6 bases from J, the junction kept 6 bases outside the gene matches. Looked up from germline, CDR1 is SGHTA and CDR2 is FQGNSA. The CDR3 is 16 residues long. This chain's CDR3 is CASSLGTSGEGKTQYF. CDR3 bases: TGTGCCAGCAGCTTAGGGACTAGCGGGGAGGGGAAGACCCAGTACTTC.

This sequence joins TRBV5-1 and TRBJ2-3; D unclear. The germline V and J ends were trimmed by 2 bases and 5 bases, with 3 bases remaining between them. The CDR3 sequence is 11 residues long. CDR1 and CDR2 (germline): SGHRS, YFSETQ. CDR3 protein: CASSFGDTQYF. DNA of the CDR3: TGCGCCAGCAGCTTCGGAGATACGCAGTATTTT.

The rearrangement joins TRBV2 to TRBJ1-4, with a possible D match to TRBD1 (5 bases). The germline V and J ends were trimmed by 7 bases and 5 bases, with 17 bases remaining between them. The germline V gene encodes CDR1 SNHLY and CDR2 FYNNEI. The CDR3 sequence is 15 residues long. CDR3 sequence: CASTDRDGGNEKLFF. As DNA, the CDR3 is TGTGCCAGCACCGACCGGGACGGGGGGAATGAAAAACTGTTTTTT.

This chain connects TRBV4-1 to TRBJ2-3, with 7 nucleotides matching TRBD1. Germline CDR1 reads MGHRA; CDR2 reads YSYEKL. V trimming: 3 bases; J trimming: 2 bases; junction bases outside the gene matches: 2. The CDR3 has 14 residues. DNA of the CDR3: TGCGCCAGCAGCCAGGGACAGTTCACAGATACGCAGTATTTT. The encoded protein is CASSQGQFTDTQYF.

This chain uses TRBV28 with TRBJ1-2; no firm D call. V shed 5 bases and J shed 4 bases, with 20 bases lying between them. Germline CDR1 MDHEN, CDR2 SYDVKM. The CDR3 runs to 16 residues. The chain's CDR3 is CASSNPTSDLTYGYTF. The DNA for the CDR3 is TGTGCCAGCAGTAACCCGACATCAGACCTCACCTATGGCTACACCTTC.

The chain employs TRBV7-9 and TRBJ2-5; perhaps TRBD1 as D (6 bases). With the DNA end fitting TRBJ2-7 better, the J assignment may be wrong. From germline, CDR1 is SEHNR and CDR2 FQNEAQ (reference sequence). The CDR3 length is 12 residues. CDR3 sequence: CASRQGTYEQYF. CDR3 DNA: TGTGCCAGCAGACAGGGAACCTACGAGCAGTACTTC.

This clone was observed once. The chain uses TRBV19 and TRBJ2-5, with 8 bases fitting TRBD2. With V trimmed by 4 bases and J by 4 bases, 5 bases remained unmatched. The germline V gene encodes CDR1 LNHDA and CDR2 SQIVND (reference sequence). The CDR3 totals 14 residues. CDR3 nucleotides: TGTGCCAGTAGTAGGACTAGCCATACAGAGACCCAGTACTTC. Residues: CASSRTSHTETQYF. The full variable domain, completed using reference TRBV19 and TRBJ2-5, is DGGITQSPKYLFRKEGQNVTLSCEQNLNHDAMYWYRQDPGQGLRLIYYSQIVNDFQKGDIAEGYSVSREKKESFPLTVTSAQKNPTAFYLCASSRTSHTETQYFGPGTRLLVL.

This sequence joins TRBV19 and TRBJ2-5, with D possibly TRBD1 on 5 matching bases. The germline V gene encodes CDR1 LNHDA and CDR2 SQIVND (reference sequence). CDR3 length equals 14 residues. Trimming took 1 base from V and 2 from J, leaving 8 bases between them. The CDR3 region has the DNA TGTGCCAGTAGTATAGGGACAAAACAAGAGACCCAGTACTTC. Its translation: CASSIGTKQETQYF.

The chain carries TRBV30 and TRBJ2-3, with D unclear. CDR3 length: 15 residues. Germline values: CDR1 GTSNPN, CDR2 SVGIG (reference sequence). The germline V and J ends were trimmed by 0 bases and 1 base, with 11 bases remaining between them. CDR3 in amino acids: CAWSVLPTGTDTQYF. CDR3 nucleotide sequence: TGTGCCTGGAGTGTACTTCCCACTGGCACAGATACGCAGTATTTT.

This clone was seen a handful of times. This chain links TRBV15 with TRBJ2-5; tentative D call: TRBD1 (6 bases). The CDR3 length is 14 residues. Between the trimmed V and J ends, which lost 1 base and 5 bases, there was a span of 11 bases. CDR1 and CDR2 (germline): LNHNV, YYDKDF (reference sequence). The CDR3 protein is CATSRVQGMETQYF. Here the CDR3 DNA reads TGTGCCACCAGCAGAGTTCAGGGGATGGAGACCCAGTACTTC.

The rearrangement links TRBV9 to TRBJ2-7, with a weak D call TRBD2 (7 bases). The V gene's germline CDR1 is SGDLS and CDR2 YYNGEE. With 0 bases removed from V and 0 bases from J, the gap between germline ends came to 10 bases. The CDR3 contains 15 residues. DNA of the CDR3: TGTGCCAGCAGCGTAGGACGGGGGGCCTCCTACGAGCAGTACTTC. Protein product: CASSVGRGASYEQYF.

On this clone itself: The same CDR3 can be traced to other DNA sequences in this sample. The rearrangement uses TRBV18 and TRBJ1-1; tentatively, D is TRBD1 (6 bases). V was cut by 0 bases and J by 4 bases, with 9 bases left in between. This CDR3 has 14 residues. Germline loops: CDR1 KGHSH, CDR2 LQKENI. The CDR3 loop is CASSPPPRGTEAFF. CDR3 DNA sequence: TGTGCCAGCTCACCACCCCCCAGGGGCACTGAAGCTTTCTTT. Using reference TRBV18 and TRBJ1-1 for the parts outside the CDR3, the full variable domain is NAGVMQNPRHLVRRRGQEARLRCSPMKGHSHVYWYRQLPEEGLKFMVYLQKENIIDESGMPKERFSAEFPKEGPSILRIQQVVRGDSAAYFCASSPPPRGTEAFFGQGTRLTVV.